Shown below are 10 T cell receptor beta chains from a single sample sequenced in a study of T cells in Graves' hyperthyroidism and ophthalmopathy. Using RNA transcripts as the source, TCR beta CDR3 regions were amplified. A set of HTBI primers served as the primers for a first-round RT-PCR of the TCR CDR3. MiXCR, applied by TCRdb to the multiplex PCR reads, yields one record per CDR3 protein. The profile covers about 400,000 distinct CDR3 sequences, with 15% to 19% appearing a single time and around 7.7% taken by the ten largest. Input material: blood. The receptors shown here come from a woman between 18 and 30 years old with Graves' hyperthyroidism.

This clonotype has ten or more counts. This rearrangement joins TRBV9 to TRBJ1-5, with 12 bases aligning to TRBD1. J lost 4 bases, V lost 4 bases, and 3 bases had no gene match. The germline CDR1 and CDR2 sequences are SGDLS and YYNGEE. This CDR3 has 15 amino acids. The CDR3 DNA reads TGTGCCAGCAGCCAGGGACAGGGGGCGAATCAGCCCCAGCATTTT. Encoded protein: CASSQGQGANQPQHF.

J is TRBJ1-3 and V is TRBV29-1; D remains ambiguous. The ends were cut back, 7 bases at V and 2 bases at J, with 21 bases in the middle. The germline CDR1 and CDR2 sequences are SQVTM and ANQGSEA. CDR3 length: 16 residues. CDR3 DNA sequence: TGCAGCGCCCTCCGGACGGGGTTAAACGCTGGAAACACCATATATTTT. It is translated as CSALRTGLNAGNTIYF. The full variable domain, in which reference TRBV29-1 and TRBJ1-3 provide the parts outside the CDR3, is SAVISQKPSRDICQRGTSLTIQCQVDSQVTMMFWYRQQPGQSLTLIATANQGSEATYESGFVIDKFPISRPNLTFSTLTVSNMSPEDSSIYLCSALRTGLNAGNTIYFGEGSWLTVV.

The chain combines TRBV7-9 with TRBJ2-7, with 8 nucleotides matching TRBD1. The length of the CDR3 is 12 residues. Germline-derived CDR1 and CDR2 are SEHNR and FQNEAQ (reference sequence). The J segment lost 9 bases and the V segment lost 5 bases, leaving 6 bases of the junction unmatched. CDR3: CASSIDRGGQYF. The DNA for the CDR3 is TGTGCCAGCAGCATCGACAGGGGAGGGCAGTACTTC.

The chain combines TRBV7-9 with TRBJ2-4, with TRBD1 matching over 7 bases. This CDR3 region has 13 residues. Per the germline V gene, CDR1 is SEHNR and CDR2 is FQNEAQ (reference sequence). The V gene end was trimmed by 5 bases and the J gene end by 9 bases; junction bases not matched to a gene: 7. The CDR3 region has the DNA TGTGCCAGCAGCCACCGGGACAGCGGCATTCAGTACTTC. Translating gives CASSHRDSGIQYF.

This clonotype was found a few times. A much larger clone lies a single base off, so this may be a read error. The chain combines TRBV2 with TRBJ1-6, with D perhaps matching TRBD1 (5 bases). The CDR3 is made up of 14 amino acids. In germline, CDR1 is SNHLY, CDR2 FYNNEI. The CDR3 DNA sequence: TGTGCCAGCAGTGAGTGGGGACTTAATCCACCCCTCCACTTT. Translating gives CASSEWGLNPPLHF.

This clonotype occurred a few times. The chain carries TRBV7-9 and TRBJ2-1; D possibly uses TRBD1 or TRBD2 (5 bases each). This CDR3 comprises 16 residues. In germline, CDR1 is SEHNR, CDR2 FQNEAQ (reference sequence). V was shortened by 0 bases and J by 7 bases, with 16 bases between the two germline ends. CDR3 nucleotides: TGTGCCAGCAGCTTAGCGTATCGGGGCGACGGAAATGAGCAGTTCTTC. This encodes CASSLAYRGDGNEQFF.

This chain joins TRBV19 and TRBJ2-6; perhaps D is TRBD1 or TRBD2 (5 bases each). The CDR3 has 19 amino acids. Germline values: CDR1 LNHDA, CDR2 SQIVND (reference sequence). V was pared by 1 base and J by 0 bases, with 16 bases between. The CDR3 nucleotides are TGTGCCAGTAGTATAGTGGGAGACAGTGGAAACTCTGGGGCCAACGTCCTGACTTTC. Translated: CASSIVGDSGNSGANVLTF.

This clonotype has a count of ten or more. This chain uses TRBV19 with TRBJ2-1, with 9 bases matching TRBD2. J lost 5 bases, V lost 2 bases, and 7 bases had no gene match. The germline CDR1 and CDR2 sequences are LNHDA and SQIVND (reference sequence). This CDR3 comprises 16 residues. As DNA, the CDR3 is TGTGCCAGTAGTATAATGGCGGGGGGGCTAAACAATGAGCAGTTCTTC. This translates into CASSIMAGGLNNEQFF.

This clonotype was recorded a few times. The chain is built from TRBV7-9 and TRBJ2-5; the D gene is possibly TRBD2 (6 bases). The germline V gene has CDR1 SEHNR and CDR2 FQNEAQ (reference sequence). Trimming removed 5 bases from V and 13 bases from J, with 20 bases in between. This CDR3 has 13 residues. The CDR3 nucleotides are TGTGCCAGCAGCCTATCCGTTCGCGGGGCTTCGTACTTC. Translating it yields CASSLSVRGASYF.

The sample holds many counts of this clonotype. This chain joins TRBV5-1 and TRBJ2-5; 14 bases are a match to TRBD2. The J segment lost 5 bases and the V segment lost 4 bases, leaving 7 bases of the junction unmatched. CDR3 size: 16 residues. Per the germline V gene, CDR1 is SGHRS and CDR2 is YFSETQ. CDR3 protein: CASSIGTSGGVETQYF. The CDR3, as DNA: TGCGCCAGCAGCATCGGGACTAGCGGGGGTGTGGAGACCCAGTACTTC.